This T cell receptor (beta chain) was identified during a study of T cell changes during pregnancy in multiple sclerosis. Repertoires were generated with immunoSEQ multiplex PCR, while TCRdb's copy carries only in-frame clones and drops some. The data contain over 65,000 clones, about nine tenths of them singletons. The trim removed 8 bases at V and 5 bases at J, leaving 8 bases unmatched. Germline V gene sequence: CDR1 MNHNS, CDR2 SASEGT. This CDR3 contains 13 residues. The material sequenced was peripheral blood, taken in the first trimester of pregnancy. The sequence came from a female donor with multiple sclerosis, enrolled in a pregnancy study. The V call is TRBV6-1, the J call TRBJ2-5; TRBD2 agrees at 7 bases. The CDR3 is CASRLEGGETQYF. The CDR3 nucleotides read TGTGCCAGCCGGTTAGAGGGAGGGGAGACCCAGTACTTC.